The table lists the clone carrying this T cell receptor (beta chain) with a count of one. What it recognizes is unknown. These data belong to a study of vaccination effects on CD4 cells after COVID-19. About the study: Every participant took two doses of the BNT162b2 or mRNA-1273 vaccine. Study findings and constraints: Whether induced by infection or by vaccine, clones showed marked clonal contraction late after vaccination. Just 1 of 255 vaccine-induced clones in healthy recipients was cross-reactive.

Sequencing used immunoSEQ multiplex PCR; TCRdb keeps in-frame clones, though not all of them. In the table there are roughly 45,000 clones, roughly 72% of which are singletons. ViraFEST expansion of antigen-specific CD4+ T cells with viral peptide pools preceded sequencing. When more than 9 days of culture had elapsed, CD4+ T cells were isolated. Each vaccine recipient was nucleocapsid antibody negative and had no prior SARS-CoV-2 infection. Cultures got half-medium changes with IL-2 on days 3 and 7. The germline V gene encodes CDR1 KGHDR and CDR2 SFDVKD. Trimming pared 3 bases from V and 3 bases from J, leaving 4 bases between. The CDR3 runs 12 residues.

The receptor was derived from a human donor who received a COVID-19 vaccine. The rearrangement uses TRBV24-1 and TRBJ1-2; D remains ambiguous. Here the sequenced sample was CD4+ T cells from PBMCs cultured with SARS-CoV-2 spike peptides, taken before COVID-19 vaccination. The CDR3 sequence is CATSDPDYGYTF. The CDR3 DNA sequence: TGTGCCACCAGTGATCCGGACTATGGCTACACCTTC.